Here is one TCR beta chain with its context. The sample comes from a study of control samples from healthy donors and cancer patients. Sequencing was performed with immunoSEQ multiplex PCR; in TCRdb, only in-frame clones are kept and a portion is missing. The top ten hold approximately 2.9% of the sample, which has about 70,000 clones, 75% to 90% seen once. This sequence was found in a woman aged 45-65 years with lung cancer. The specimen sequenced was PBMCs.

The CDR3 DNA reads TGCGCCAGCAGCCAAGAAATCGCGTCAGGGCGACAGCCCCAGCATTTT. This translates into CASSQEIASGRQPQHF. The V and J genes are TRBV4-1 and TRBJ1-5, with a possible D match to TRBD1 (5 bases). CDR1 is MGHRA and CDR2 is YSYEKL in the germline V gene. The germline V and J ends were trimmed by 0 bases and 7 bases, with 16 bases remaining between them. The CDR3 covers 16 residues.